Listed here is a single T cell receptor beta chain. The target antigen is unknown. The data stem from a study of T-cell memory formation after mild COVID-19. General study findings and limits: Nothing confirmed that second-wave clones peaking on day 37 were specific for SARS-CoV-2.

Germline V lookup: CDR1 SGHVS, CDR2 FQNEAQ. The CDR3 has 17 amino acids. After removal of 5 bases from V and 7 bases from J, the junction contained 15 bases not matched to a gene. TCRdb re-analysed the 5' RACE reads in MiXCR, keeping a single row per CDR3 protein. The profile shows about half a million distinct CDR3 sequences, about 20% of them singletons. The receptor was isolated from an adult woman who had mild COVID-19 (a few samples of this study predate the infection). Cell type and time point are not known. The sequenced sample consisted of PBMCs or a T cell subset sorted from them (not recorded which). The rearrangement joins TRBV7-8 to TRBJ2-7; TRBD1 matches 12 bases. The CDR3: CASSQLIWGQGAKEQYF. CDR3 sequence (DNA): TGTGCCAGCAGCCAGCTTATATGGGGACAGGGGGCGAAGGAGCAGTACTTC.